This T cell receptor (beta chain) was identified during a study of CD8 T cells in Susac syndrome. Findings and caveats of the study: Acknowledgment was made by the study that its TCR sequencing and HLA analysis involved a relatively small number of individuals.

FACS enriched CD8+ TEMRA cells, while bulk CD8+ and CD4+ were negatively isolated. Notes on this clonotype: Its specificity is not known.

The RNA input was about 0.45 to 1 ug, and it was reverse transcribed with random hexamers. Coverage of TCR beta CDR3 amplification by immunoSEQ multiplex PCR extended to 54 Vbeta and 13 Jbeta. TCRdb used MiXCR to reprocess the immunoSEQ multiplex PCR reads, holding one entry per CDR3 protein. Among 330,000 or so distinct CDR3 sequences, about 82% were seen once, and the ten largest hold roughly 0.21%. Germline CDR1 and CDR2: GTSNPN and SVGIG (reference sequence). V was clipped by 2 bases and J by 6 bases, with 11 bases between them. The CDR3 length is 13 residues. This chain uses TRBV30 with TRBJ1-5; no definite D call. This clonotype originated in a human donor with multiple sclerosis. Material for sequencing was CD8+ T cells from PBMCs. The CDR3: CAWSTFIGQPQHF. CDR3 nucleotides: TGTGCCTGGAGTACATTCATAGGTCAGCCCCAGCATTTT.